The entry that follows covers one T cell receptor (beta chain) sequence. Its antigen remains unknown. One entry per CDR3 protein results from TCRdb running MiXCR on the RT-PCR reads. This sample has 530,000 or so distinct CDR3 sequences, with approximately 14% found just once. This record comes from a study of response to subunit inactivated influenza vaccine. Findings of the study overall: After each seasonal influenza vaccination, few new T cells are recruited, the authors suggested.

Germline CDR1 and CDR2: SGHTA and FQGNSA. CDR3 length: 13 residues. V lost 1 base and J 5 bases, leaving 3 bases between the germline ends. The rearrangement uses TRBV7-2 and TRBJ1-6; no reliable D call. The sequence was collected from a man in his fifties or sixties who received an inactivated influenza vaccine. The sample in question was PBMCs from blood, obtained 11 to 12 days after vaccination. CDR3 sequence: CASSLEDNSPLHF. The DNA for the CDR3 is TGTGCCAGCAGCTTAGAAGATAATTCACCCCTCCACTTT. Full variable domain (rest looked up from reference TRBV7-2 and TRBJ1-6): GAGVSQSPSNKVTEKGKDVELRCDPISGHTALYWYRQSLGQGLEFLIYFQGNSAPDKSGLPSDRFSAERTGGSVSTLTIQRTQQEDSAVYLCASSLEDNSPLHFGNGTRLTVT.